Listed below are T cell receptor beta chains from one sample, sequenced in a study of T cells in placental villitis. Only in-frame clones appear in the TCRdb table, and some are missing; sequencing was by immunoSEQ multiplex PCR. The profile shows a few hundred clones, about 93% of them singletons. Specimen: placental tissue containing maternal and fetal cells. The receptors originated from a human donor in good health; the placental T cells may come from both mother and fetus. Each CDR3 is given with its conserved first and last residue. The D gene is left open where the match is weak. Expanded clones get a size class; other rows say once, few or many, or leave the size out.

NA	TRBD2	TRBV7-6	TRBJ2-1	TGTGCCAGCAGCTTAAGCGGGGGGAGCTACAATGAGCAGTTCTTC	CASSLSGGSYNEQFF
NA	NA	TRBV7-9	TRBJ2-7	TGTGCCGGGTCAGGGGATTCAGCCTACGAGCAGTACTTC	CAGSGDSAYEQYF
NA	NA	TRBV6-5	TRBJ1-2	TGTGCCAGCAGCCTCGGGCTTACTTTTGGCTACACCTTC	CASSLGLTFGYTF
NA	NA	TRBV12-3/TRBV12-4	TRBJ1-2	TGTGCCAGCAGTCCAGACAGTAACTATGGCTACACCTTC	CASSPDSNYGYTF
NA	NA	TRBV24-1	TRBJ2-1	TGTGCCACCAGTGGAGGAGCAGGGATGGCCTACAATGAGCAGTTCTTC	CATSGGAGMAYNEQFF
NA	NA	TRBV7-2	TRBJ1-3	TGTGCCAGCAGTCCCTCTGGAAACACCATATATTTT	CASSPSGNTIYF
NA	NA	TRBV5-1	TRBJ2-2	TGCGCCAGCAGCTTGGAAGGCGGGGAGCTGTTTTTT	CASSLEGGELFF
few	TRBD1	TRBV9	TRBJ2-1	TGTGCCAGCAGCGTTTGGACAGGGCTGGGCGATGAGCAGTTCTTC	CASSVWTGLGDEQFF
NA	NA	TRBV12-2	TRBJ2-3	TGTGCAAGTCGCTTCAGGGCAGATACGCAGTATTTT	CASRFRADTQYF
NA	TRBD1	TRBV6-1	TRBJ1-1	TGTGCCAGCAGTGAATTTGGACAGGGTATCACTGAAGCTTTCTTT	CASSEFGQGITEAFF
NA	NA	TRBV4-1	TRBJ1-6	TGCGCCAGCAGCCAAGCTAAGCTCAATTCACCCCTCCACTTT	CASSQAKLNSPLHF
NA	NA	TRBV9	TRBJ2-1	TGTGCCAGCAGCGTTCGTAAGGACAATGAGCAGTTCTTC	CASSVRKDNEQFF
NA	NA	TRBV13	TRBJ2-7	TGTGCCAGCAGCTCGTCTTACGAGCAGTACTTC	CASSSSYEQYF
NA	NA	TRBV6-1	TRBJ1-4	TGTGCCAGCAGTGAATTAGGCAGGGGACCTAATGAAAAACTGTTTTTT	CASSELGRGPNEKLFF
once	NA	TRBV18	TRBJ2-6	TGTGCCAGCTCAACCAGACGGGACATTTACAGTCGGGCCAACGTCCTGACTTTC	CASSTRRDIYSRANVLTF
NA	NA	TRBV5-4	TRBJ1-5	TGTGCCAGCAGCTTGATGGGGAGCGGCAATCAGCCCCAGCATTTT	CASSLMGSGNQPQHF
NA	NA	TRBV15	TRBJ2-5	TGTGCCACCAGCAGATCGAAGGGGTCTCAAGAGACCCAGTACTTC	CATSRSKGSQETQYF
NA	NA	TRBV6-5	TRBJ1-1	TGTGCCAGCAGTTGGGGCCCTAACACTGAAGCTTTCTTT	CASSWGPNTEAFF
NA	NA	TRBV2	TRBJ2-7	TGTGCCAGCAGTGAATGGACAGCCGGCGCCTACGAGCAGTACTTC	CASSEWTAGAYEQYF
NA	NA	TRBV28	TRBJ2-2	TGTGCCAGCAGTTTGCGGGACACAAACACCGGGGAGCTGTTTTTT	CASSLRDTNTGELFF
few	NA	TRBV19	TRBJ2-3	TGTGCCAGTAGTATCGGGACAGATACGCAGTATTTT	CASSIGTDTQYF
NA	TRBD1	TRBV19	TRBJ1-1	TGTGCCAGTAGTATAGATCCGGGACAGGCCACTGAAGCTTTCTTT	CASSIDPGQATEAFF
NA	NA	TRBV19	TRBJ1-1	TGTGCCAGTAGTAGGAAGGAAGGGCCTATCAAAGGCGGCACTGAAGCTTTCTTT	CASSRKEGPIKGGTEAFF
NA	NA	TRBV7-2	TRBJ2-1	TGTGCCAGCAGCTTAGCGAGGGGCTCCACAAATGAGCAGTTCTTC	CASSLARGSTNEQFF
NA	NA	TRBV6-5	TRBJ1-6	TGTGCCAGCAGTTACTCCCGGGCTCGGTATAATTCACCCCTCCACTTT	CASSYSRARYNSPLHF
NA	NA	TRBV24-1	TRBJ1-4	TGTGCCACCAGTGATCTTCTCTCAGGTGGAGCTAATGAAAAACTGTTTTTT	CATSDLLSGGANEKLFF
NA	TRBD2	TRBV7-2	TRBJ2-3	TGTGCCAGCAGCTTTAGACGGGAGGCAGATACGCAGTATTTT	CASSFRREADTQYF
NA	NA	TRBV4-3	TRBJ1-2	TGCGCCAGCAGCCAAGAGATAGGGGTGAGATACAACTATGGCTACACCTTC	CASSQEIGVRYNYGYTF
NA	NA	TRBV2	TRBJ2-2	TGTGCCAGCAGACCCCACGGAGGCACGAACACCGGGGAGCTGTTTTTT	CASRPHGGTNTGELFF
NA	NA	TRBV2	TRBJ2-7	TGTGCGATTAACCCCCCTACTAGGGCCTACGAGCAGTACTTC	CAINPPTRAYEQYF
NA	TRBD2	TRBV6-5	TRBJ2-7	TGTGCCAGCAGTTACACCCCGGGACTAGCCTACGAGCAGTACTTC	CASSYTPGLAYEQYF
NA	NA	TRBV19	TRBJ1-4	TGTGCCAGTAGTAACGGGGGTACTAATGAAAAACTGTTTTTT	CASSNGGTNEKLFF
NA	NA	TRBV19	TRBJ2-2	TGTGCCAGCCGAGGGATACCCGCGAACACCGGGGAGCTGTTTTTT	CASRGIPANTGELFF
NA	NA	TRBV6-5	TRBJ1-1	TGTGCCAGCAGTTACTCGAAGGGTGGCCTCACTGAAGCTTTCTTT	CASSYSKGGLTEAFF
NA	NA	TRBV5-1	TRBJ2-5	TGCGCCAGCAGCTTGGATGGCTTTCAAGAGACCCAGTACTTC	CASSLDGFQETQYF
NA	NA	TRBV21-1	TRBJ1-3	TGTGCCCCCCAGAGGAGGGGGCATGACACCATATATTTT	CAPQRRGHDTIYF
once	NA	TRBV20-1	TRBJ1-4	TGCAGTGCTAGTAGGGCCGATATTGAAAAACTGTTTTTT	CSASRADIEKLFF
NA	NA	TRBV19	TRBJ1-3	TGTGCCAGTAATCTCGGACTCAGCTCTGGAAACACCATATATTTT	CASNLGLSSGNTIYF
once	NA	TRBV27	TRBJ2-7	TGTGTCCTCACACAGTTCTACGAGCAGTACTTC	CVLTQFYEQYF